One sample yielded the 22 T cell receptor beta chains listed below, sequenced in a study of Graves' ophthalmopathy and Graves' hyperthyroidism. RNA transcripts served as template for amplifying TCR beta CDR3 sequences. Investigators did first-round RT-PCR with HTBI primers, then second-round multiplex PCR. TCRdb re-analysed the multiplex PCR reads in MiXCR, keeping a single row per CDR3 protein. The sample consists of 450,000 to 600,000 distinct CDR3 sequences, under 45% of them appearing once. Sequencing was carried out using peripheral blood or thyroid tissue (not recorded which). The receptors were sampled from an adult man with Graves' hyperthyroidism.

The chain uses TRBV20-1 and TRBJ1-6, with D possibly being TRBD1 (5 bases). Trimming cost V 2 bases and J 7 bases, with 12 bases left between them. The CDR3 has 14 amino acids. CDR1 is DFQATT, CDR2 SNEGSKA, per germline (reference sequence). The CDR3 sequence: CSARLRDLNSPLHF. The CDR3 DNA is TGCAGTGCTAGACTCAGGGACCTGAATTCACCCCTCCACTTT.

The CDR3 DNA follows: TGTGCCAGCAGCTTAGGGAGCGCGACAGATACGCAGTATTTT. It yields the protein CASSLGSATDTQYF. The V and J genes are TRBV13 and TRBJ2-3; D uncertain. CDR1 is PRHDT, CDR2 FYEKMQ, per germline (reference sequence). This CDR3 has 14 amino acids. The ends were cut back, 0 bases at V and 3 bases at J, with 7 bases in the middle.

The chain combines TRBV7-2 with TRBJ2-5; the match to TRBD2 covers 7 bases. From germline, CDR1 is SGHTA and CDR2 FQGNSA. CDR3 length: 17 amino acids. V trimming: 4 bases; J trimming: 4 bases; junction bases outside the gene matches: 15. The CDR3 nucleotides read TGTGCCAGCAGCTCCAAGAGAGCGGGGTACGGTGGAGAGACCCAGTACTTC. The encoded protein is CASSSKRAGYGGETQYF.

This clonotype has at least ten counts. V usage is TRBV7-9 and J usage is TRBJ2-6; the match to TRBD1 covers 9 bases. J was trimmed by 2 bases and V by 6 bases; bases with no gene match: 5. The CDR3 is 16 amino acids. Germline CDR1 reads SEHNR; CDR2 reads FQNEAQ (reference sequence). In nucleotides, the CDR3 is TGTGCCAGCAGGTCTACAGGGGGCGCTGGGGCCAACGTCCTGACTTTC. It translates to CASRSTGGAGANVLTF.

Details on this clonotype: No DNA is shown, since the ends of the CDR3 on it are uncertain; the CDR3 is the one TCRdb lists. This chain links TRBV7-8 with TRBJ1-5; TRBD1, the table's D call, was not compared with the DNA. Per germline, CDR1 SGHVS and CDR2 FQNEAQ. The CDR3 is made up of 15 amino acids, end residues included. CDR3 residues: CASSLVGQGATYEHF.

This clonotype was detected only a few times. One junction end disagrees with the germline gene, perhaps due to a read error. The gene calls are TRBV10-3 and TRBJ2-5; the D gene is possibly TRBD1 (6 bases). Germline-derived CDR1 and CDR2 are ENHRY and SYGVKD. The CDR3 extends over 12 amino acids. In DNA form, the CDR3 reads TGTGCCAGCAGTACAGGGCAAGAGACCCAGTACTTC. Translation gives CASSTGQETQYF.

The genes are TRBV7-8 and TRBJ1-5; 9 positions match TRBD1. Germline CDR1 SGHVS, CDR2 FQNEAQ. The CDR3 extends over 15 amino acids. After removal of 1 base from V and 6 bases from J, the junction contained 4 bases not matched to a gene. The DNA of the CDR3 is TGTGCCAGCAGCTTAGACAGGGGGCCGAGTCAGCCCCAGCATTTT. It yields the protein CASSLDRGPSQPQHF.

The chain's CDR3 is CASSADRGRGEKLFF. CDR3 bases: TGTGCCAGCAGCGCAGACAGGGGGCGAGGTGAAAAACTGTTTTTT. V is TRBV7-8 and J is TRBJ1-4; 10 bases line up with TRBD1. CDR3 length equals 15 residues. J gave up 7 bases and V 5 bases, and 7 bases lay outside the gene matches. The germline gives CDR1 SGHVS, CDR2 FQNEAQ.

This clonotype was picked up many times. Here the CDR3 DNA reads TGTGCCAGCAGCATGACAGGGGGCTCGAACACTGAAGCTTTCTTT. Protein: CASSMTGGSNTEAFF. This chain uses TRBV14 with TRBJ1-1; 10 nucleotides agree with TRBD1. V lost 5 bases and J lost 1; bases outside the gene matches: 4. The CDR3 contains 15 residues. CDR1 and CDR2 (germline): SGHDN, FVKESK.

The chain recombines TRBV5-1 with TRBJ1-1; TRBD1 aligns across 12 bases. Germline CDR1 reads SGHRS; CDR2 reads YFSETQ. The J segment lost 0 bases and the V segment lost 4 bases, leaving 4 bases of the junction unmatched. This CDR3 spans 16 amino acids. DNA for the CDR3: TGCGCCAGCAGCGACGGGACAGGGGGCTTGAACACTGAAGCTTTCTTT. Protein: CASSDGTGGLNTEAFF.

This clonotype turned up a few times. The CDR3 DNA reads TGCGCCAGCAGCCTCCGGGCTGGGGCCCACTACGAGCAGTACTTC. As protein: CASSLRAGAHYEQYF. The rearrangement links TRBV5-1 to TRBJ2-7, with TRBD1 as a possible D gene (5 bases). The germline V gene has CDR1 SGHRS and CDR2 YFSETQ. The CDR3 runs 15 residues. The V end was cut by 4 bases, the J end by 3 bases, with 17 bases between.

This chain joins TRBV6-1 and TRBJ2-3; 9 bases are a match to TRBD2. Germline values: CDR1 MNHNS, CDR2 SASEGT. J lost 2 bases, V lost 7 bases, and 4 bases had no gene match. This CDR3 is 14 amino acids long. The CDR3, as DNA: TGTGCCAGCAAAGCGGGAGGACCCACAGATACGCAGTATTTT. Residues: CASKAGGPTDTQYF.

The CDR3 DNA is TGTGCCAGCAGCCTCCACGACGAGCAGTACTTC. It encodes CASSLHDEQYF. The chain joins TRBV10-3 to TRBJ2-7; the D is unclear. Germline V gene sequence: CDR1 ENHRY, CDR2 SYGVKD. V lost 10 bases and J lost 5, with 12 bases in between. This CDR3 comprises 11 residues.

The chain uses TRBV30 and TRBJ2-7; D may be TRBD1 (5 bases). Germline V gene lookup returns CDR1 GTSNPN and CDR2 SVGIG (reference sequence). This CDR3 comprises 13 residues. Trimming removed 3 bases at V and 1 base at J, with 10 bases between. CDR3 sequence: CAWSETVSYEQYF. In DNA form, the CDR3 reads TGTGCCTGGAGCGAGACAGTTTCCTACGAGCAGTACTTC.

This clonotype showed up many times. The chain recombines TRBV7-8 with TRBJ1-5; D remains ambiguous. The ends were cut back, 5 bases at V and 4 bases at J, with 9 bases in the middle. CDR3 size: 13 residues. Germline V gene data show CDR1 as SGHVS and CDR2 as FQNEAQ. CDR3 nucleotide sequence: TGTGCCAGCAGCCCGGGCAAAAATCAGCCCCAGCATTTT. Translating gives CASSPGKNQPQHF. Full variable domain (missing parts from reference TRBV7-8 and TRBJ1-5): GAGVSQSPRYKVAKRGQDVALRCDPISGHVSLFWYQQALGQGPEFLTYFQNEAQLDKSGLPSDRFFAERPEGSVSTLKIQRTQQEDSAVYLCASSPGKNQPQHFGDGTRLSIL.

This clonotype was seen at least ten times. The V gene is TRBV19, the J gene TRBJ2-2; TRBD1 agrees at 8 bases. From germline, CDR1 is LNHDA and CDR2 SQIVND (reference sequence). V dropped 9 bases and J dropped 0; count of bases not matched to a gene: 6. There are 15 residues in the CDR3. The CDR3 is CASLPGQANTGELFF. The DNA for the CDR3 is TGTGCCAGCCTTCCGGGACAGGCGAACACCGGGGAGCTGTTTTTT. Drawing the rest from reference TRBV19 and TRBJ2-2, the complete variable domain is DGGITQSPKYLFRKEGQNVTLSCEQNLNHDAMYWYRQDPGQGLRLIYYSQIVNDFQKGDIAEGYSVSREKKESFPLTVTSAQKNPTAFYLCASLPGQANTGELFFGEGSRLTVL.

A remark on this clonotype: The junction and the germline gene differ at one end; a read error may be behind it. The V and J genes are TRBV19 and TRBJ1-3; 7 nucleotides line up with TRBD1. This CDR3 comprises 17 residues. Germline V gives CDR1 LNHDA, CDR2 SQIVND (reference sequence). The CDR3 DNA is TGTGCCGGTAGTACGACCCTCAGGGGGTCATCTGGAAACACCATATATTTT. Translated: CAGSTTLRGSSGNTIYF.

This clonotype was seen repeatedly, ten times or more. The DNA of the CDR3 is TGCGCCAGCAGTAAGGCGGGGACAACCACTGAAGCTTTCTTT. It translates to CASSKAGTTTEAFF. The chain is built from TRBV5-1 and TRBJ1-1; tentative D call: TRBD1 (6 bases). The germline CDR1 and CDR2 sequences are SGHRS and YFSETQ. This CDR3 is 14 amino acids long. Trimming stripped 5 bases from V and 4 bases from J, with 15 bases between.

This clonotype was counted ten times or more. V usage is TRBV29-1 and J usage is TRBJ1-5; no reliable D call. In germline, CDR1 is SQVTM, CDR2 ANQGSEA. V was clipped by 4 bases and J by 2 bases, with 9 bases between them. The CDR3 spans 13 residues. As DNA, the CDR3 is TGCAGCGTTGGGGAGGTTGGCAATCAGCCCCAGCATTTT. Protein sequence: CSVGEVGNQPQHF.

This clonotype occurred once. The chain has TRBV7-9 and TRBJ2-1, with TRBD2 matching 9 bases. Trimming took 5 bases from V and 6 from J; bases not matched to a gene: 14. This CDR3 region has 17 residues. Germline V lookup: CDR1 SEHNR, CDR2 FQNEAQ (reference sequence). The CDR3 bases are TGTGCCAGCAGCCCAGCCGTCGGGGGCGGGAGGGCCAATGAGCAGTTCTTC. Residues: CASSPAVGGGRANEQFF.

In regard to this clonotype: A much larger clonotype is one base distant, so this may be a read error. It is unclear where the CDR3 begins or ends on the DNA, so no DNA is shown, and the CDR3 is as TCRdb lists it. V usage is TRBV6-1 and J usage is TRBJ1-5. Germline CDR1 reads MNHNS; CDR2 reads SASEGT. The CDR3 is 11 residues long, counting both termini. This CDR3 is CAFGDGAPRHF.

The sample holds many counts of this clonotype. This sequence joins TRBV7-2 and TRBJ2-7; 7 bases fit TRBD1. The germline V gene has CDR1 SGHTA and CDR2 FQGNSA. The CDR3 is 14 residues long. J was trimmed by 6 bases and V by 1 base; bases with no gene match: 6. The CDR3 reads CASSLGDRVPEQYF. DNA of the CDR3: TGTGCCAGCAGCTTAGGTGACAGGGTTCCCGAGCAGTACTTC.